The 17 T cell receptor beta chains below all came from one sample that was sequenced in a study of blood T cells in healthy people across ages. PCR was performed a second time for about 7 to 11 cycles using a sample-barcoded 5' primer and a J-beta primer mix. A single record per CDR3 protein comes from TCRdb applying MiXCR to the 5' RACE reads. Among around 780,000 distinct CDR3 sequences, roughly three fifths were seen once, and the ten largest hold around a quarter. Sequencing used blood. The receptors shown here come from a man aged 35-49 years in good health.

The table lists this clonotype with many counts. The rearrangement uses TRBV4-2 and TRBJ2-1; no clear D. Trimming cost V 0 bases and J 0 bases, with 6 bases left between them. Germline CDR1 reads LGHNA; CDR2 reads YNFKEQ. CDR3 length equals 15 residues. Here the CDR3 DNA reads TGTGCCAGCAGCCAAGAGGCGAGCTCCTACAATGAGCAGTTCTTC. Translating it yields CASSQEASSYNEQFF.

The V gene is TRBV12-3 or TRBV12-4, the J gene TRBJ2-3, with 11 positions matching TRBD2. J was trimmed by 6 bases and V by 4 bases; bases with no gene match: 6. This CDR3 is 15 amino acids long. The CDR3 protein is CASSSSTSGADTQYF. In DNA form, the CDR3 reads TGTGCCAGCAGTTCCTCGACTAGCGGGGCGGATACGCAGTATTTT.

This clonotype showed up just a few times. The V call is TRBV7-9, the J call TRBJ1-2; no clear D. The CDR3 is 15 residues long. Germline-derived CDR1 and CDR2 are SEHNR and FQNEAQ (reference sequence). Trimming shortened V by 5 bases and J by 6 bases, and 19 bases separated the two germline ends. In DNA form, the CDR3 reads TGTGCCAGCAGCCCGCCCCAGAGGGATCCGGATGGCTACACCTTC. This encodes CASSPPQRDPDGYTF.

The chain couples TRBV20-1 to TRBJ2-1, with a weak D call TRBD1 (5 bases). The J call may be in error: the DNA end matches TRBJ2-7 better. There are 14 residues in the CDR3. Germline V gene sequence: CDR1 DFQATT, CDR2 SNEGSKA (reference sequence). The CDR3 DNA reads as TGCAGTGCTAGTAACCCAGGGTCCTACAATGAGCAGTACTTC. Its protein is CSASNPGSYNEQYF.

V gene TRBV29-1 combines with J gene TRBJ2-7, with 7 nucleotides matching TRBD2. CDR1 and CDR2 from the germline V gene are SQVTM and ANQGSEA. V was pared by 4 bases and J by 4 bases, with 10 bases of the junction left unmatched. The CDR3 is made up of 14 amino acids. The CDR3 DNA is TGCAGCGTTGTGGTAGCGGGTTCCCGGTACGAGCAGTACTTC. Its translation: CSVVVAGSRYEQYF.

The rearrangement uses TRBV5-1 and TRBJ2-7; possible D gene TRBD1, 6 bases. The germline CDR1 and CDR2 sequences are SGHRS and YFSETQ. V was clipped by 3 bases and J by 2 bases, with 12 bases between them. The CDR3 totals 14 residues. The CDR3 reads CASSSVDSTYEQYF. Here the CDR3 DNA reads TGCGCCAGCAGCTCCGTGGACAGCACCTACGAGCAGTACTTC.

The table lists this clonotype with a few counts. This chain joins TRBV20-1 and TRBJ1-6; no firm D call. CDR3 size: 15 residues. Looked up from germline, CDR1 is DFQATT and CDR2 is SNEGSKA (reference sequence). V shed 7 bases and J shed 8 bases, with 21 bases lying between them. The CDR3 loop reads CSVTLLGGSDSPLHF. For the CDR3, the DNA is TGCAGTGTCACGCTCCTGGGAGGTTCCGATTCACCCCTCCACTTT.

The chain joins TRBV11-3 to TRBJ2-4; 7 nucleotides align to TRBD2. The CDR3 totals 14 residues. The trim removed 5 bases at V and 5 bases at J, leaving 6 bases unmatched. CDR1 SGHNT and CDR2 YENEEA come from the germline V gene. The CDR3 region is CASSHGGSENIQYF. The CDR3 bases are TGTGCCAGCAGCCACGGGGGGTCGGAAAACATTCAGTACTTC. Full variable domain (remainder filled in from reference TRBV11-3 and TRBJ2-4): EAGVVQSPRYKIIEKKQPVAFWCNPISGHNTLYWYLQNLGQGPELLIRYENEEAVDDSQLPKDRFSAERLKGVDSTLKIQPAELGDSAVYLCASSHGGSENIQYFGAGTRLSVL.

This clonotype occurred a few times. V and J are TRBV7-9 and TRBJ2-4; D is ambiguous. Germline-derived CDR1 and CDR2 are SEHNR and FQNEAQ (reference sequence). Trimming stripped 5 bases from V and 8 bases from J, with 13 bases between. The CDR3 extends over 13 amino acids. CDR3 in DNA: TGTGCCAGCAGCCGGGCCGCCCCGGACATTCAGTACTTC. This encodes CASSRAAPDIQYF.

This clonotype was observed a few times. The chain is built from TRBV2 and TRBJ1-1; D is unclear. CDR1 is SNHLY and CDR2 is FYNNEI in the germline V gene. V was cut by 7 bases and J by 4 bases, with 4 bases left in between. CDR3 length equals 10 residues. For the CDR3, the DNA is TGTGCCAGCATTAGCACTGAAGCTTTCTTT. Amino acids: CASISTEAFF. Full variable domain (outside the CDR3, taken from reference TRBV2 and TRBJ1-1): EPEVTQTPSHQVTQMGQEVILRCVPISNHLYFYWYRQILGQKVEFLVSFYNNEISEKSEIFDDQFSVERPDGSNFTLKIRSTKLEDSAMYFCASISTEAFFGQGTRLTVV.

In this sample, this clonotype turned up a few times. The rearrangement joins TRBV6-5 to TRBJ2-4; tentatively, D is TRBD1 (6 bases). CDR1 is MNHEY and CDR2 is SVGAGI in the germline V gene. The CDR3 covers 12 residues. V gave up 6 bases and J gave up 8 bases, with 11 bases separating them. The CDR3 DNA is TGTGCCAGCAGAGGACAGCCAGACATTCAGTACTTC. It encodes CASRGQPDIQYF.

Only one count was recorded for this clonotype. This chain connects TRBV7-8 to TRBJ2-3; 7 nucleotides line up with TRBD1. Germline CDR1 SGHVS, CDR2 FQNEAQ. With V trimmed by 1 base and J by 0 bases, 10 bases remained unmatched. The CDR3 sequence is 18 residues long. The CDR3 DNA reads as TGTGCCAGCAGCTTAGATCCGACAGGGACACTTAGCACAGATACGCAGTATTTT. Translation gives CASSLDPTGTLSTDTQYF.

Remarks on this clonotype: At one end the junction does not follow the germline gene, possibly because of a read error. The chain joins TRBV6-5 to TRBJ1-2; D remains unclear. Germline lookup yields CDR1 MNHEY and CDR2 SVGAGI. This CDR3 has 12 amino acids. The CDR3 reads CVSGGIGGGYTF. The CDR3 DNA reads TGTGTCAGCGGCGGGATCGGAGGTGGCTACACCTTC.

This clonotype showed up just a few times. V usage is TRBV6-1 and J usage is TRBJ2-5, with 7 bases fitting TRBD1. Trimming removed 0 bases from V and 2 bases from J; junction bases left unmatched: 3. Per germline, CDR1 MNHNS and CDR2 SASEGT. This CDR3 is built from 15 residues. The chain's CDR3 is CASSEAPGGQETQYF. The CDR3 region has the DNA TGTGCCAGCAGTGAAGCGCCAGGGGGACAAGAGACCCAGTACTTC.

This chain links TRBV12-3 or TRBV12-4 with TRBJ2-3; TRBD1 aligns across 7 bases. V gave up 4 bases and J gave up 2 bases; unmatched junction bases: 3. The CDR3 is 14 residues long. The CDR3 protein is CASSWDRYTDTQYF. The CDR3 DNA reads as TGTGCCAGCAGTTGGGACAGATACACAGATACGCAGTATTTT.

CDR3 DNA: TGTGCCAGCAGTTGGGGACAGGGCTTCCCGACTGTTCTCACCTTC. Its translation: CASSWGQGFPTVLTF. The chain carries TRBV6-5 and TRBJ1-2; TRBD1 matches 9 bases. Germline CDR1 MNHEY, CDR2 SVGAGI. With V trimmed by 4 bases and J by 13 bases, 16 bases remained unmatched. The CDR3 loop spans 15 amino acids.

This clonotype occurred once. This rearrangement joins TRBV28 to TRBJ2-5; 7 bases are shared with TRBD1. The CDR3 length is 15 residues. Per the germline V gene, CDR1 is MDHEN and CDR2 is SYDVKM. V was pared by 4 bases and J by 4 bases, with 9 bases of the junction left unmatched. As DNA, the CDR3 is TGTGCCAGCAGTTACCAGCAGGGGGTTGTAGAGACCCAGTACTTC. Protein: CASSYQQGVVETQYF.